One and the same sample provided the 19 T cell receptor beta chains below, sequenced in a study of post-analysis software for immune sequencing data. Study-wide results and limits: Five or six TRBV segments, TRBV5-6, TRBV5-1 and TRBV20-1 among them, were found more frequent in patients than controls.

Carried by the TCR beta cDNA libraries were unique molecular identifiers. TCRdb reanalysed the PCR reads using MiXCR and keeps one entry per CDR3 protein. Of about 540,000 distinct CDR3 sequences in the sample, approximately 31% were seen once. The antigens these receptors bind are not known. The sequencing sample was made of blood. All receptors derive from a girl aged 2-17 years with multiple sclerosis.

The rearrangement uses TRBV10-3 and TRBJ2-3, with 7 bases that match TRBD2. Per the germline V gene, CDR1 is ENHRY and CDR2 is SYGVKD. This CDR3 has 14 residues. V dropped 4 bases and J dropped 2; count of bases not matched to a gene: 3. In DNA form, the CDR3 reads TGTGCCATCAGTGGCGGGGGAACCACAGATACGCAGTATTTT. It specifies CAISGGGTTDTQYF.

The V and J genes are TRBV3-1 and TRBJ1-2; D might be TRBD1 (5 bases). CDR1 is LGHDT and CDR2 is YNNKEL in the germline V gene (reference sequence). This CDR3 is built from 14 residues. V lost 1 base and J 3 bases, leaving 9 bases between the germline ends. CDR3: CASSQGAGDYGYTF. DNA for the CDR3: TGTGCCAGCAGCCAAGGTGCGGGGGACTATGGCTACACCTTC. Complete variable domain (other parts from reference TRBV3-1 and TRBJ1-2): DTAVSQTPKYLVTQMGNDKSIKCEQNLGHDTMYWYKQDSKKFLKIMFSYNNKELIINETVPNRFSPKSPDKAHLNLHINSLELGDSAVYFCASSQGAGDYGYTFGSGTRLTVV.

Comment on this clonotype: One end of the junction is discordant with germline, which a read error may explain. This chain joins TRBV27 and TRBJ2-7; tentatively, D is TRBD1 (5 bases). The CDR3 contains 15 residues. Germline V lookup: CDR1 MNHEY, CDR2 SMNVEV (reference sequence). CDR3 residues: CAGSFRSRALGEQYF. Here the CDR3 DNA reads TGTGCCGGCAGTTTTCGGAGCAGGGCTCTGGGGGAGCAGTACTTC.

The sample holds a few counts of this clonotype. J is TRBJ2-1 and V is TRBV6-1, with 11 bases fitting TRBD2. There are 16 residues in the CDR3. The V and J ends lost 4 bases and 9 bases, in that order; junction bases with no gene match: 11. From germline, CDR1 is MNHNS and CDR2 SASEGT. Written as DNA, the CDR3 is TGTGCCAGCAGTGCGAGTAGCGGGGGGGCAAATAGTGAGCAGTTCTTC. Its translation: CASSASSGGANSEQFF.

J is TRBJ2-3 and V is TRBV5-1; TRBD1 matches 8 bases. V shed 4 bases, J shed 2 bases, and the junction held 6 bases outside the gene matches. The CDR3 runs 15 residues. Germline values: CDR1 SGHRS, CDR2 YFSETQ. CDR3 protein: CASSPGQGPTDTQYF. The CDR3 nucleotides read TGCGCCAGCAGCCCAGGACAGGGACCCACAGATACGCAGTATTTT.

In this sample, this clonotype turned up a few times. The J gene is TRBJ2-1, the V gene TRBV20-1; 10 positions agree with TRBD2. The germline V gene has CDR1 DFQATT and CDR2 SNEGSKA (reference sequence). The CDR3 loop spans 14 amino acids. With V trimmed by 6 bases and J by 7 bases, 9 bases remained unmatched. The DNA of the CDR3 is TGCAGTGCAGGGGCACTAGCGGGGCGAAATGAGCAGTTCTTC. Translating it yields CSAGALAGRNEQFF.

This clonotype was found a few times. This chain links TRBV7-9 with TRBJ1-2; D is undetermined. CDR1 and CDR2 from the germline V gene are SEHNR and FQNEAQ (reference sequence). V dropped 1 base and J dropped 6 bases, with 12 bases sitting between them. The CDR3 length is 14 residues. The CDR3 region is CASSLGRDPDGYTF. CDR3 coding DNA: TGTGCCAGCAGCTTAGGGAGGGATCCCGATGGCTACACCTTC.

This chain links TRBV25-1 with TRBJ1-6; 9 bases fit TRBD1. V lost 0 bases and J lost 10; bases outside the gene matches: 7. Germline V gene lookup returns CDR1 MGHDK and CDR2 SYGVNS. The CDR3 sequence is 16 residues long. The CDR3 coding sequence is TGTGCCAGCAGTGAATATGGGGGACAGGGCCAGTCACCCCTCCACTTT. This encodes CASSEYGGQGQSPLHF.

This clonotype was recorded once. The rearrangement links TRBV29-1 to TRBJ2-5, with 10 bases that match TRBD1. The V and J ends lost 6 bases and 11 bases, in that order; junction bases with no gene match: 15. Germline assignment: CDR1 SQVTM and CDR2 ANQGSEA. The CDR3 consists of 14 residues. In DNA form, the CDR3 reads TGCAGCGTAGTCCGACAGGGGGCTCGGAACGTTCAGTACTTC. Protein: CSVVRQGARNVQYF. Drawing the rest from reference TRBV29-1 and TRBJ2-5, the complete variable domain is SAVISQKPSRDICQRGTSLTIQCQVDSQVTMMFWYRQQPGQSLTLIATANQGSEATYESGFVIDKFPISRPNLTFSTLTVSNMSPEDSSIYLCSVVRQGARNVQYFGPGTRLLVL.

Only a few counts were recorded for this clonotype. This sequence joins TRBV21-1 and TRBJ2-5; no check of the table's D call, TRBD2, against the DNA was made. TRBV21-1 corresponds to a pseudogene. The CDR3 extends over 15 amino acids. In nucleotides, the CDR3 is TGTGCCAGCACCAGGCGGGTGGGACACCAGGAGACCCAGTACTTC. Protein: CASTRRVGHQETQYF.

This clonotype was recorded a few times. This chain joins TRBV9 and TRBJ2-3, with 9 positions matching TRBD1. The CDR3 spans 16 residues. CDR1 is SGDLS, CDR2 YYNGEE, per germline. J gave up 3 bases and V 4 bases, and 9 bases lay outside the gene matches. For the CDR3, the DNA is TGTGCCAGCAGCCCGCACAGGGGGCAGGGAACAGATACGCAGTATTTT. It specifies CASSPHRGQGTDTQYF.

The J gene is TRBJ1-2, the V gene TRBV28; 11 positions match TRBD1. V was pared by 11 bases and J by 6 bases, with 14 bases of the junction left unmatched. CDR1 MDHEN and CDR2 SYDVKM come from the germline V gene. The CDR3 length is 15 residues. CDR3 loop: CAGSWTGGASDGYTF. In nucleotides, the CDR3 is TGTGCCGGGTCGTGGACAGGGGGCGCGTCGGATGGCTACACCTTC.

The chain combines TRBV5-5 with TRBJ2-5; no definite D call. V was clipped by 4 bases and J by 3 bases, with 16 bases between them. This CDR3 has 15 residues. Germline-derived CDR1 and CDR2 are SGHKS and YYEKEE (reference sequence). CDR3 in amino acids: CASSRANPSKETQYF. The CDR3 DNA reads TGTGCCAGCAGCCGGGCGAACCCTTCCAAAGAGACCCAGTACTTC.

This clonotype showed up just a few times. The chain carries TRBV2 and TRBJ2-4; TRBD2 is a possible D gene (6 bases). V was clipped by 3 bases and J by 0 bases, with 12 bases between them. The germline V gene has CDR1 SNHLY and CDR2 FYNNEI. The CDR3 is 16 residues long. CDR3 in amino acids: CASSDLLAQAKNIQYF. Written as DNA, the CDR3 is TGTGCCAGCAGTGACCTGCTAGCGCAAGCCAAAAACATTCAGTACTTC.

V usage is TRBV6-5 and J usage is TRBJ2-3; 9 bases fit TRBD1. V trimming: 5 bases; J trimming: 0 bases; junction bases outside the gene matches: 6. CDR3 length: 16 residues. Looked up from germline, CDR1 is MNHEY and CDR2 is SVGAGI. The CDR3 sequence is CASSPGTGFSTDTQYF. Written as DNA, the CDR3 is TGTGCCAGCAGTCCCGGGACAGGGTTCAGCACAGATACGCAGTATTTT.

The chain joins TRBV5-1 to TRBJ1-1; 8 nucleotides match TRBD1. Germline V gene lookup returns CDR1 SGHRS and CDR2 YFSETQ. J lost 1 base, V lost 5 bases, and 4 bases had no gene match. The CDR3 is 14 amino acids. The DNA of the CDR3 is TGCGCCAGCAGTCGGACAGGGCGGAACACTGAAGCTTTCTTT. This sequence encodes CASSRTGRNTEAFF.

In its sample, this clonotype was seen a few times. V is TRBV23-1 and J is TRBJ2-7, with no clear D. TRBV23-1 is classed as an ORF, of uncertain function. This CDR3 has 10 amino acids. The DNA of the CDR3 is TGCGCGGGTCGGTCCTACGAGCAGTACTTC. Residues: CAGRSYEQYF.

This clonotype was seen only once. V usage is TRBV7-9 and J usage is TRBJ1-1; weak D call: TRBD1 (5 bases). This CDR3 is 17 amino acids long. Trimming pared 6 bases from V and 3 bases from J, leaving 23 bases between. From germline, CDR1 is SEHNR and CDR2 FQNEAQ (reference sequence). The DNA for the CDR3 is TGTGCCAGCAGTCCTCAGAGGCCAGGGACCGACGACACTGAAGCTTTCTTT. Amino acid sequence: CASSPQRPGTDDTEAFF. The full variable domain, in which reference TRBV7-9 and TRBJ1-1 provide the parts outside the CDR3, is DTGVSQNPRHKITKRGQNVTFRCDPISEHNRLYWYRQTLGQGPEFLTYFQNEAQLEKSRLLSDRFSAERPKGSFSTLEIQRTEQGDSAMYLCASSPQRPGTDDTEAFFGQGTRLTVV.

The chain carries TRBV12-3 or TRBV12-4 and TRBJ2-2; 7 nucleotides match TRBD2. This CDR3 spans 15 amino acids. V dropped 5 bases and J dropped 4; count of bases not matched to a gene: 7. The CDR3 region is CASSPGGEGTGELFF. CDR3 DNA sequence: TGTGCCAGCAGTCCAGGAGGGGAGGGCACCGGGGAGCTGTTTTTT.